These 11 T cell receptor beta chains were all obtained from the same sample, sequenced in a study of breast tumors, draining lymph nodes, adjacent tissues. TCRdb itself ran the multiplex PCR reads through MiXCR, one entry per CDR3 protein. Of about 200,000 distinct CDR3 sequences in the sample, approximately 30% are singletons; the top ten hold over 4%. Samples came from axillary lymph nodes draining the breast cancer. The sequenced material came from axillary lymph node tissue. The source is a female donor with breast cancer. Some clones in this sample may be carry-over from other donors' samples.

In its sample, this clonotype was seen many times. This chain joins TRBV24-1 and TRBJ2-3, with TRBD2 matching over 8 bases. The CDR3 spans 16 residues. J gave up 5 bases and V 3 bases, and 9 bases lay outside the gene matches. Germline CDR1 reads KGHDR; CDR2 reads SFDVKD. CDR3 loop: CATSDQLAESIDTQYF. DNA of the CDR3: TGTGCCACCAGTGATCAACTAGCGGAAAGTATAGATACGCAGTATTTT.

Comments on this clonotype: This may stem from a read error, because a much larger clone lies one nucleotide away. This rearrangement joins TRBV7-2 to TRBJ2-1; 8 nucleotides match TRBD2. The length of the CDR3 is 16 residues. Germline values: CDR1 SGHTA, CDR2 FQGNSA. The CDR3 here is CASSYSGGPSYSEQFF. The CDR3 nucleotides read TGTGCCAGCAGTTACTCGGGGGGGCCCTCCTACAGTGAGCAGTTCTTC.

A word on this clonotype: With a much larger clone just one base away, this may be a read error. This chain uses TRBV11-2 with TRBJ2-1; TRBD2 matches at 8 bases. CDR3 size: 16 residues. V trimming: 5 bases; J trimming: 9 bases; junction bases outside the gene matches: 15. Germline CDR1 is SGHAT and CDR2 is FQNNGV. This CDR3 reads CASSPSGTTGRGEQFF. CDR3 nucleotides: TGTGCCAGCAGCCCATCCGGGACTACCGGGAGGGGTGAGCAGTTCTTC.

The sample holds many counts of this clonotype. This sequence joins TRBV19 and TRBJ2-5; 8 nucleotides align to TRBD1. V lost 5 bases, J lost 3 bases, and 5 bases stayed unmatched. In germline, CDR1 is LNHDA, CDR2 SQIVND (reference sequence). The CDR3 is 14 residues long. The CDR3 DNA follows: TGTGCCAGTAGTGACAGGGGAGGTAAAGAGACCCAGTACTTC. It is translated as CASSDRGGKETQYF. The full variable domain, completed using reference TRBV19 and TRBJ2-5, is DGGITQSPKYLFRKEGQNVTLSCEQNLNHDAMYWYRQDPGQGLRLIYYSQIVNDFQKGDIAEGYSVSREKKESFPLTVTSAQKNPTAFYLCASSDRGGKETQYFGPGTRLLVL.

Remarks on this clonotype: A much larger clonotype is one base distant, so this may be a read error. The chain links TRBV20-1 to TRBJ2-4; D uncertain. Germline V gene data show CDR1 as DFQATT and CDR2 as SNEGSKA (reference sequence). The CDR3 extends over 15 amino acids. The DNA for the CDR3 is TGCAGTGCTACCCACCCAGCCGCGGCCAAAAGCATTCAGTACTTC. The encoded protein is CSATHPAAAKSIQYF.

The genes are TRBV2 and TRBJ2-5; 9 bases agree with TRBD2. Germline loops: CDR1 SNHLY, CDR2 FYNNEI. The ends lost 3 bases at V and 0 bases at J; junction bases unmatched: 5. This CDR3 has 16 residues. The CDR3 DNA sequence: TGTGCCAGCAGTGAGGTAGCGGGGGACAACCAAGAGACCCAGTACTTC. Encoded protein: CASSEVAGDNQETQYF.

In its sample, this clonotype was seen many times. The genes are TRBV11-2 and TRBJ2-1; D is perhaps TRBD2 (6 bases). V lost 0 bases to trimming and J lost 4 bases, with 19 bases between them. The V gene's germline CDR1 is SGHAT and CDR2 FQNNGV. The CDR3 is made up of 18 amino acids. The CDR3 DNA reads TGTGCCAGCAGCTTAGACGGGGGACGGGAGTACCCATACAATGAGCAGTTCTTC. Translated: CASSLDGGREYPYNEQFF.

The V gene is TRBV6-5, the J gene TRBJ2-7; maybe TRBD1 (5 bases). V was clipped by 5 bases and J by 6 bases, with 14 bases between them. The CDR3 has 13 amino acids. Germline CDR1 reads MNHEY; CDR2 reads SVGAGI. CDR3 DNA sequence: TGTGCCAGCAGTCACTTCCAGGGTGGCGAGCAGTACTTC. As protein: CASSHFQGGEQYF.

This sequence joins TRBV29-1 and TRBJ1-2; 8 positions agree with TRBD1. V lost 1 base, J lost 14 bases, and 9 bases stayed unmatched. Germline CDR1 and CDR2: SQVTM and ANQGSEA. This CDR3 has 12 amino acids. The CDR3 loop reads CSVEGVTGAETF. CDR3 in DNA: TGCAGCGTTGAAGGGGTGACAGGGGCCGAAACCTTC. The entire variable domain, with the rest obtained from reference TRBV29-1 and TRBJ1-2, is as follows: SAVISQKPSRDICQRGTSLTIQCQVDSQVTMMFWYRQQPGQSLTLIATANQGSEATYESGFVIDKFPISRPNLTFSTLTVSNMSPEDSSIYLCSVEGVTGAETFGSGTRLTVV.

This clonotype was seen repeatedly, ten times or more. The rearrangement joins TRBV6-1 to TRBJ2-7; unclear D gene. Germline CDR1 and CDR2: MNHNS and SASEGT. The V end was cut by 0 bases, the J end by 3 bases, with 24 bases between. The CDR3 is 19 residues long. The CDR3 sequence: CASSEAPPSNLGFYYEQYF. CDR3 coding DNA: TGTGCCAGCAGTGAAGCACCCCCGTCAAACCTGGGGTTCTACTACGAGCAGTACTTC.

The chain combines TRBV19 with TRBJ1-1; D is unclear. Trimming removed 7 bases from V and 4 bases from J, with 10 bases in between. Germline V gives CDR1 LNHDA, CDR2 SQIVND (reference sequence). This CDR3 spans 12 amino acids. CDR3 amino acids: CASNPGFTEAFF. CDR3 bases: TGTGCCAGTAATCCGGGGTTCACTGAAGCTTTCTTT.